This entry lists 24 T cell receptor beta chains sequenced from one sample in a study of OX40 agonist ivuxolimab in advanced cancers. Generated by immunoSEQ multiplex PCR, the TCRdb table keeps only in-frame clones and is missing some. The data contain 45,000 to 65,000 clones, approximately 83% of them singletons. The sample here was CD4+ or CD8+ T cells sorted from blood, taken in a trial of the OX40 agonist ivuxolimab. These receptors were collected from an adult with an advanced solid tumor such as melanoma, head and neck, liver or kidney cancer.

The CDR3 loop reads CASGSSDSHTIYF. In DNA form, the CDR3 reads TGTGCCAGCGGGAGCTCTGACAGCCACACCATATATTTT. This chain connects TRBV9 to TRBJ1-3; D might be TRBD1 (5 bases). This CDR3 spans 13 amino acids. Trimming removed 7 bases at V and 8 bases at J, with 16 bases between. CDR1 is SGDLS and CDR2 is YYNGEE in the germline V gene.

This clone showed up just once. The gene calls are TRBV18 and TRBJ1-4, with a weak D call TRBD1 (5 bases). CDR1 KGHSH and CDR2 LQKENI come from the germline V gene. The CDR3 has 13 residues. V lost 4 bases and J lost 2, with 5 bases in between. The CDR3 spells CASSRGTNEKLFF. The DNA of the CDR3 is TGTGCCAGCTCACGGGGGACTAATGAAAAACTGTTTTTT.

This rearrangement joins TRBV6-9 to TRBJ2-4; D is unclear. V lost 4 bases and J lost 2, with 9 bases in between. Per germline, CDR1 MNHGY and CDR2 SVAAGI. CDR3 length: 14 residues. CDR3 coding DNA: TGTGCCAGCAGTTTGTTGACTTCCAAAAACATTCAGTACTTC. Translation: CASSLLTSKNIQYF.

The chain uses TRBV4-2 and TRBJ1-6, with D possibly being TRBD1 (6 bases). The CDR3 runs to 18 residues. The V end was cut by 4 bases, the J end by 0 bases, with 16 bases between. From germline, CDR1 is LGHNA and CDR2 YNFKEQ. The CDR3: CASSRITDRSSYNSPLHF. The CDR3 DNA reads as TGTGCCAGCAGCCGAATTACCGACAGGAGCTCCTATAATTCACCCCTCCACTTT.

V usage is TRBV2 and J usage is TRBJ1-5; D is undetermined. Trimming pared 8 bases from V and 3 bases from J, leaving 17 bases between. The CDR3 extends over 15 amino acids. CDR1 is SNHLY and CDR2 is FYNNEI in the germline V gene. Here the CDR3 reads CASGFQDSYNQPQHF. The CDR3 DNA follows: TGTGCCAGCGGCTTCCAGGATTCTTACAATCAGCCCCAGCATTTT.

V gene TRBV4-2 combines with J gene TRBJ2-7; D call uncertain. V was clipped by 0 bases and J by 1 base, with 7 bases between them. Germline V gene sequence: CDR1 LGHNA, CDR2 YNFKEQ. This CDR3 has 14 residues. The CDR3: CASSQEVGSYEQYF. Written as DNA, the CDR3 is TGTGCCAGCAGCCAAGAGGTGGGGTCCTACGAGCAGTACTTC.

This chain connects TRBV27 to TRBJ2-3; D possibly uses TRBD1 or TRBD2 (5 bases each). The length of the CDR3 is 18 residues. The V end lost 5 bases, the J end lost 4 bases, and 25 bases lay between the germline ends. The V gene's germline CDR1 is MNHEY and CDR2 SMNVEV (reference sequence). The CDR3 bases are TGTGCCAGCAGTCAACGAAGTACGGGGCCTTTAAACGCAGATACGCAGTATTTT. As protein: CASSQRSTGPLNADTQYF.

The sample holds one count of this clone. CDR3: CASRPTGSSYVQFF. The CDR3, as DNA: TGTGCCAGCAGACCTACCGGGAGTAGTTACGTGCAGTTCTTC. This chain connects TRBV6-5 to TRBJ2-1; D is perhaps TRBD2 (6 bases). CDR1 and CDR2 from the germline V gene are MNHEY and SVGAGI. The CDR3 consists of 14 residues. V was pared by 6 bases and J by 12 bases, with 21 bases between.

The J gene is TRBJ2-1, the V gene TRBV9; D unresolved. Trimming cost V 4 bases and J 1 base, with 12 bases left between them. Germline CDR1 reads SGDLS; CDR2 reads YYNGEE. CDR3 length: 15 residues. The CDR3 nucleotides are TGTGCCAGCAGCCCAGGCTCGGCGTCCTACAATGAGCAGTTCTTC. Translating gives CASSPGSASYNEQFF. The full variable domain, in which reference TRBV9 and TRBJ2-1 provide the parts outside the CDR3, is DSGVTQTPKHLITATGQRVTLRCSPRSGDLSVYWYQQSLDQGLQFLIQYYNGEERAKGNILERFSAQQFPDLHSELNLSSLELGDSALYFCASSPGSASYNEQFFGPGTRLTVL.

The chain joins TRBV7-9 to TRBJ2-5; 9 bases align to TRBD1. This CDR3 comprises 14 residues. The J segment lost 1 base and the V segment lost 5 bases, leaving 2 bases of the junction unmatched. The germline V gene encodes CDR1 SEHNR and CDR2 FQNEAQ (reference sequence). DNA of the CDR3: TGTGCCAGCAGCGTGGACAGGGGCCAAGAGACCCAGTACTTC. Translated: CASSVDRGQETQYF.

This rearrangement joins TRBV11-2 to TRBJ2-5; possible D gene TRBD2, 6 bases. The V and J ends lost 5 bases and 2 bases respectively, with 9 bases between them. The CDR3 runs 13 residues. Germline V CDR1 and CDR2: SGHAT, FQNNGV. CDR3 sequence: CASSRERQETQYF. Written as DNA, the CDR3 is TGTGCCAGCAGCCGGGAGCGACAAGAGACCCAGTACTTC.

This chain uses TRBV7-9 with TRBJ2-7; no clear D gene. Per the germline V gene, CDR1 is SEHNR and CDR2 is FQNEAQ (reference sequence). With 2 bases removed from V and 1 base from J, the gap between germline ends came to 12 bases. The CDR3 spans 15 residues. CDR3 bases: TGTGCCAGCAGCTTAATACCCTTGCGATCCTACGAGCAGTACTTC. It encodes CASSLIPLRSYEQYF.

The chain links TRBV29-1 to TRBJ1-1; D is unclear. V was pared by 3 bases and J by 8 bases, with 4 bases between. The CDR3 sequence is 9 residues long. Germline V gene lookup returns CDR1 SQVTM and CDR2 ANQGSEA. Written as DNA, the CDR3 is TGCAGCGTTGAGGTCGAAGCTTTCTTT. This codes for CSVEVEAFF.

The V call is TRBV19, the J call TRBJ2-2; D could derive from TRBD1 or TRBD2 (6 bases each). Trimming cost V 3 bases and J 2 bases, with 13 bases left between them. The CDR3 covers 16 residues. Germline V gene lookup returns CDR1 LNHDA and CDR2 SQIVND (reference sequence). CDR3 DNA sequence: TGTGCCAGTAGTATTTGGGGGGCCCTTAACACCGGGGAGCTGTTTTTT. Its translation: CASSIWGALNTGELFF.

CDR3 sequence: CASSSPRQYGYTF. The CDR3 nucleotides are TGTGCCAGCAGCTCTCCCCGACAGTATGGCTACACCTTC. J is TRBJ1-2 and V is TRBV7-9; perhaps TRBD1 as D (5 bases). The CDR3 loop spans 13 amino acids. Trimming took 4 bases from V and 5 from J, leaving 11 bases between them. Germline CDR1 and CDR2: SEHNR and FQNEAQ (reference sequence).

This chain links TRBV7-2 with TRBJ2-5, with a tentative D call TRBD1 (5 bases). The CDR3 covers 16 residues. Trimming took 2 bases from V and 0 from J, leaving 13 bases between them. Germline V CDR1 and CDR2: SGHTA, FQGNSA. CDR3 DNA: TGTGCCAGCAGCTTATATTTTAGCAGGGACCAAGAGACCCAGTACTTC. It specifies CASSLYFSRDQETQYF.

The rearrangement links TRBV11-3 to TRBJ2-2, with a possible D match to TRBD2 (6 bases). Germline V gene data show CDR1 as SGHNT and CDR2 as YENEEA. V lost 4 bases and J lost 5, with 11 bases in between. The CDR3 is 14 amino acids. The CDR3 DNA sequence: TGTGCCAGCAGCTCCCAGACTAGAACCGGGGAGCTGTTTTTT. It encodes CASSSQTRTGELFF.

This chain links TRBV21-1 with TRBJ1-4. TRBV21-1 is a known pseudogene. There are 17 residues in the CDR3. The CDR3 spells CARGHIRPYTTNEKLFF. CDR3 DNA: TGTGCCAGGGGTCATATCCGACCTTACACAACTAATGAAAAACTGTTTTTT.

The CDR3 loop reads CASSSTSGGEWETQYF. The DNA of the CDR3 is TGTGCCAGCAGTTCGACTAGCGGGGGGGAGTGGGAGACCCAGTACTTC. The V call is TRBV9, the J call TRBJ2-5; 14 bases agree with TRBD2. The junction had 8 bases not matched to a gene; V was cut back by 5 bases and J by 5 bases. In germline, CDR1 is SGDLS, CDR2 YYNGEE. The CDR3 totals 16 residues.

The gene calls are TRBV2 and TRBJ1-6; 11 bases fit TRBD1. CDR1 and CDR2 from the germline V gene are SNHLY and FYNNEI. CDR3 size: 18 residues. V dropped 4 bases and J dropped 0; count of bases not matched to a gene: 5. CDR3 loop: CASSGGTGGLSYNSPLHF. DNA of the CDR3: TGTGCCAGCAGTGGGGGGACAGGGGGACTCTCCTATAATTCACCCCTCCACTTT.

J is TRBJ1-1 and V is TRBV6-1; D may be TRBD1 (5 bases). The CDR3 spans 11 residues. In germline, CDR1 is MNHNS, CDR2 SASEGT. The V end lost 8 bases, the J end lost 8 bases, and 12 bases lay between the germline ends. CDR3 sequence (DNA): TGTGCCAGCGGGGCGGGCAGGGAAGCTTTCTTT. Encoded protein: CASGAGREAFF.

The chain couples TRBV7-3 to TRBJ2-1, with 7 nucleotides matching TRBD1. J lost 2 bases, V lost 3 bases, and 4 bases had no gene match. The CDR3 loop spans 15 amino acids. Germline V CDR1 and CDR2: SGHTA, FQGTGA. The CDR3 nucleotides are TGTGCCAGCAGCTTTCCCGGGACAGCCTACAATGAGCAGTTCTTC. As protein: CASSFPGTAYNEQFF.

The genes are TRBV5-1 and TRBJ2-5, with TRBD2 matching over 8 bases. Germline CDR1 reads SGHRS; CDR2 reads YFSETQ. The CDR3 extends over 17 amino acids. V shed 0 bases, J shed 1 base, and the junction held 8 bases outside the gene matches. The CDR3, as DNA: TGCGCCAGCAGCTTGGCCGGGGGCGGGGGGCTCCAAGAGACCCAGTACTTC. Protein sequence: CASSLAGGGGLQETQYF.

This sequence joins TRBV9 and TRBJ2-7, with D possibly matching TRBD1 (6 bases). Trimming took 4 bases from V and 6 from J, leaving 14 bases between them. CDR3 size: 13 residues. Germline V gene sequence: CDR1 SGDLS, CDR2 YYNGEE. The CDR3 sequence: CASSPSRGTEQYF. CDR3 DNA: TGTGCCAGCAGCCCTAGCAGGGGAACCGAGCAGTACTTC.